Shown below are 22 T cell receptor beta chains from a single sample sequenced in a study of response to subunit inactivated influenza vaccine. One entry per CDR3 protein results from TCRdb running MiXCR on the RT-PCR reads. Of under 750,000 distinct CDR3 sequences listed, approximately 12% are singletons. The sample here was PBMCs from blood, taken on the day of vaccination. The receptors were gathered from a man in his fifties or sixties who received an inactivated influenza vaccine.

This clonotype was seen more than once but under ten times. This chain joins TRBV7-9 and TRBJ2-3; 7 bases fit TRBD2. Germline lookup yields CDR1 SEHNR and CDR2 FQNEAQ (reference sequence). Trimming cost V 7 bases and J 8 bases; bases outside gene matches: 15. The CDR3 has 15 residues. CDR3 sequence reads: CASTVLAAGEGTQYF. The CDR3 region has the DNA TGTGCCAGCACCGTCCTAGCGGCGGGTGAGGGTACGCAGTATTTT.

This clonotype was recorded a few times. The rearrangement uses TRBV11-1 and TRBJ2-6; 9 bases line up with TRBD1. CDR3 size: 18 residues. J lost 0 bases, V lost 7 bases, and 10 bases had no gene match. CDR1 SGHAT and CDR2 FQDESV come from the germline V gene (reference sequence). The CDR3 bases are TGTGCCAGCATGGCCGGGACAGGGCCGTACTCTGGGGCCAACGTCCTGACTTTC. It specifies CASMAGTGPYSGANVLTF.

Only a few counts were recorded for this clonotype. The genes are TRBV29-1 and TRBJ2-1; D gene uncertain. This CDR3 comprises 17 residues. Between the trimmed V and J ends, which lost 1 base and 2 bases, there was a span of 18 bases. Germline CDR1 SQVTM, CDR2 ANQGSEA. CDR3 amino acids: CSVEGRRHESPYNEQFF. The CDR3 DNA is TGCAGCGTTGAAGGCCGCAGACACGAAAGCCCCTACAATGAGCAGTTCTTC.

In nucleotides, the CDR3 is TGCGCCAGCAGCCAAGATCCCGGGGGCAATGGCTACACCTTC. Its translation: CASSQDPGGNGYTF. The gene calls are TRBV4-1 and TRBJ1-2; D possibly corresponds to TRBD1 (6 bases). V was pared by 0 bases and J by 6 bases, with 11 bases between. Germline V CDR1 and CDR2: MGHRA, YSYEKL. The length of the CDR3 is 14 residues.

The chain recombines TRBV28 with TRBJ1-5; D gene ambiguous. The CDR3 length is 17 residues. Per germline, CDR1 MDHEN and CDR2 SYDVKM. V lost 6 bases to trimming and J lost 2 bases, with 20 bases between them. The CDR3 region has the DNA TGTGCCAGCAGCCTATTGGGGTACAGCAGAGGCAATCAGCCCCAGCATTTT. Translating it yields CASSLLGYSRGNQPQHF.

This clonotype came up a few times. This chain links TRBV4-3 with TRBJ2-3; 12 bases are shared with TRBD1. The germline V gene encodes CDR1 LGHNA and CDR2 YSLEER. After removal of 1 base from V and 1 base from J, the junction contained 9 bases not matched to a gene. The CDR3 spans 19 residues. CDR3 region: CASSQAGTGGLIRTDTQYF. The CDR3 nucleotides are TGCGCCAGCAGCCAAGCCGGGACAGGGGGCCTGATACGCACAGATACGCAGTATTTT.

The chain couples TRBV6-2 or TRBV6-3 to TRBJ1-5, with 7 bases matching TRBD1. Per germline, CDR1 MNHEY and CDR2 SVGEGT. V was clipped by 8 bases and J by 6 bases; unmatched bases: 7. CDR3 length: 13 residues. The CDR3 bases are TGTGCCAGCCGAACAGGGGCAAGTCAGCCCCAGCATTTT. As protein: CASRTGASQPQHF.

This clonotype was seen repeatedly, ten times or more. The rearrangement links TRBV28 to TRBJ2-7, with TRBD1 identical over 8 bases. CDR3 length equals 15 residues. CDR1 is MDHEN, CDR2 SYDVKM, per germline. Trimming at V came to 2 bases and at J to 3 bases, leaving 6 bases not matched to a gene. The CDR3 sequence: CASSLTTGVGYEQYF. Written as DNA, the CDR3 is TGTGCCAGCAGTTTAACGACAGGGGTTGGCTACGAGCAGTACTTC.

This clonotype was observed a handful of times. The chain has TRBV3-1 and TRBJ2-7, with 9 bases identical to TRBD1. Trimming removed 4 bases from V and 7 bases from J; junction bases left unmatched: 8. This CDR3 comprises 14 residues. Per germline, CDR1 LGHDT and CDR2 YNNKEL (reference sequence). CDR3 region: CASSLQGGTGEQYF. The CDR3 DNA reads TGTGCCAGCAGCCTGCAGGGGGGGACAGGGGAGCAGTACTTC.

This clonotype was picked up many times. The chain combines TRBV10-3 with TRBJ2-1, with 11 nucleotides matching TRBD2. This CDR3 contains 13 residues. The germline CDR1 and CDR2 sequences are ENHRY and SYGVKD. V gave up 10 bases and J gave up 9 bases; unmatched junction bases: 8. The CDR3 bases are TGTGCCACCACCGGGACTAGCGGCCTTGAGCAGTTCTTC. It is translated as CATTGTSGLEQFF.

This clonotype was seen a handful of times. The chain combines TRBV10-3 with TRBJ2-7; 8 positions match TRBD1. V dropped 0 bases and J dropped 3; count of bases not matched to a gene: 1. Germline values: CDR1 ENHRY, CDR2 SYGVKD. This CDR3 contains 14 residues. For the CDR3, the DNA is TGTGCCATCAGTGAGTCCGGGACAGGCTACGAGCAGTACTTC. Amino acid sequence: CAISESGTGYEQYF.

This clonotype has ten or more counts. CDR3 sequence reads: CAISVDKETQYF. For the CDR3, the DNA is TGTGCCATCTCTGTGGATAAAGAAACGCAGTATTTT. J is TRBJ2-3 and V is TRBV10-3; D is ambiguous. V lost 8 bases to trimming and J lost 9 bases, with 15 bases between them. The germline V gene encodes CDR1 ENHRY and CDR2 SYGVKD. CDR3 length equals 12 residues.

This chain links TRBV11-1 with TRBJ2-5, with D perhaps assigned TRBD1 or TRBD2 (5 bases each). Trimming removed 3 bases from V and 0 bases from J, with 11 bases in between. Germline V gene lookup returns CDR1 SGHAT and CDR2 FQDESV (reference sequence). The CDR3 length is 15 residues. The CDR3 DNA reads TGTGCCAGCAGCTTTCGGGGCTACAACCAAGAGACCCAGTACTTC. It codes for CASSFRGYNQETQYF.

This clonotype was found a few times. The chain uses TRBV7-2 and TRBJ2-7, with no clear D. Per the germline V gene, CDR1 is SGHTA and CDR2 is FQGNSA. V lost 5 bases, J lost 3 bases, and 11 bases lay in between. The CDR3 loop spans 13 amino acids. The CDR3 DNA follows: TGTGCCAGCAGCCCGGACCCCTACTACGAGCAGTACTTC. Its translation: CASSPDPYYEQYF.

This clonotype was seen ten or more times. The chain recombines TRBV6-5 with TRBJ1-1, with TRBD1 as a possible D gene (6 bases). Germline lookup yields CDR1 MNHEY and CDR2 SVGAGI. The CDR3 spans 13 residues. Trimming pared 0 bases from V and 10 bases from J, leaving 12 bases between. The CDR3, as DNA: TGTGCCAGCAGTTACTCGACAGGTCTAGGAGCTTTCTTT. Its protein product is CASSYSTGLGAFF.

The rearrangement uses TRBV24-1 and TRBJ2-3, with D possibly being TRBD2 (5 bases). CDR1 and CDR2 from the germline V gene are KGHDR and SFDVKD. CDR3 size: 15 residues. The germline V and J ends were trimmed by 4 bases and 0 bases, with 10 bases remaining between them. CDR3 loop: CATSDTDSSTDTQYF. The CDR3 DNA is TGTGCCACCAGTGACACGGACTCTAGCACAGATACGCAGTATTTT.

This clonotype was observed a handful of times. The gene calls are TRBV5-1 and TRBJ2-1; D possibly matches TRBD1 or TRBD2 (5 bases each). The CDR3 extends over 15 amino acids. V gave up 4 bases and J gave up 8 bases, with 19 bases separating them. The germline CDR1 and CDR2 sequences are SGHRS and YFSETQ. CDR3 nucleotide sequence: TGCGCCAGCAGCAATCACAGGAGGAGTATCTATGAGCAGTTCTTC. This gives the protein CASSNHRRSIYEQFF.

The chain employs TRBV6-1 and TRBJ2-3; D may match TRBD1 or TRBD2 (5 bases each). With 4 bases removed from V and 2 bases from J, the gap between germline ends came to 10 bases. The CDR3 sequence is 14 residues long. Germline CDR1 is MNHNS and CDR2 is SASEGT. Here the CDR3 DNA reads TGTGCCAGCAGTGGGGCAGGGACCACAGATACGCAGTATTTT. The encoded protein is CASSGAGTTDTQYF.

In this sample, this clonotype turned up a few times. The J gene is TRBJ2-7, the V gene TRBV4-2; TRBD2 agrees at 11 bases. Per germline, CDR1 LGHNA and CDR2 YNFKEQ. V lost 0 bases, J lost 6 bases, and 13 bases stayed unmatched. The CDR3 sequence is 18 residues long. The CDR3, as DNA: TGTGCCAGCAGCCAAGATCCAGGTACGACTAGCGGGGCTCGCGAGCAGTACTTC. This gives the protein CASSQDPGTTSGAREQYF.

The chain uses TRBV7-2 and TRBJ2-7, with 7 bases aligning to TRBD2. The trim removed 3 bases at V and 1 base at J, leaving 6 bases unmatched. The CDR3 consists of 15 residues. Germline V gene sequence: CDR1 SGHTA, CDR2 FQGNSA. The chain's CDR3 is CASSLWRGLSYEQYF. The CDR3 DNA reads TGTGCCAGCAGCTTGTGGCGGGGGTTGTCCTACGAGCAGTACTTC.

At least ten counts were recorded for this clonotype. The V gene is TRBV20-1, the J gene TRBJ2-7; TRBD2 is a possible D gene (7 bases). V was cut by 5 bases and J by 0 bases, with 17 bases left in between. The CDR3 has 15 amino acids. CDR1 is DFQATT and CDR2 is SNEGSKA in the germline V gene (reference sequence). The CDR3 sequence is CSAVVRGAYSYEQYF. CDR3 coding DNA: TGCAGTGCTGTGGTACGGGGGGCATACTCCTACGAGCAGTACTTC.

There are a few counts of this clonotype. The rearrangement joins TRBV20-1 to TRBJ2-5; 9 bases fit TRBD1. Germline V gene sequence: CDR1 DFQATT, CDR2 SNEGSKA (reference sequence). The CDR3 is 17 residues long. The ends lost 3 bases at V and 1 base at J; junction bases unmatched: 12. The CDR3 sequence: CSASPYRDRVLQETQYF. CDR3 sequence (DNA): TGCAGTGCTAGTCCCTACCGGGACAGGGTACTCCAAGAGACCCAGTACTTC.